These T cell receptor beta chains were read from a single sample in a study of blood T cell repertoires in COVID-19. Sequencing was performed with immunoSEQ multiplex PCR; in TCRdb, only in-frame clones are kept and a portion is missing. Seen here are about 320,000 clones, over 75% observed once, and the top ten hold 7.2%. Sequencing was performed on peripheral blood. These receptors all come from a human donor in a cohort sampled during active COVID-19. Each CDR3 is given with its conserved first and last residue. The D gene is left open where the match is weak. Clone size is shown for a subset of rows, as once, few, many or a class of expanded clone.

D	size	J	V	CDR3	DNA
.	.	TRBJ1-4	TRBV30	CAWSSQGLPNEKLFF	TGTGCCTGGAGTTCCCAGGGCCTTCCTAATGAAAAACTGTTTTTT
.	.	TRBJ2-7	TRBV2	CASSEAGYEQYF	TGTGCCAGCAGTGAAGCCGGCTACGAGCAGTACTTC
TRBD1	.	TRBJ1-4	TRBV29-1	CSVGTGGEKLFF	TGCAGCGTCGGGACAGGGGGTGAAAAACTGTTTTTT
.	.	TRBJ1-2	TRBV13	CASSREPTGRTNYGYTF	TGTGCCAGCAGCCGAGAGCCAACGGGGAGAACCAACTATGGCTACACCTTC
.	.	TRBJ2-2	TRBV24-1	CATSDLGGGADGELFF	TGTGCCACCAGTGACCTTGGAGGGGGCGCGGACGGGGAGCTGTTTTTT
TRBD1	.	TRBJ2-2	TRBV7-9	CASSRAGTGFYGELFF	TGTGCCAGCAGCCGGGCCGGGACAGGGTTCTACGGGGAGCTGTTTTTT
TRBD1	few	TRBJ1-1	TRBV6-5	CASDIRGYTEAFF	TGTGCCAGTGACATCAGGGGGTACACTGAAGCTTTCTTT
.	.	TRBJ1-2	TRBV4-1	CASSQDLGGTYGYTF	TGCGCCAGCAGCCAAGATTTGGGAGGGACCTATGGCTACACCTTC
.	.	TRBJ2-7	TRBV5-1	CASSFGGPWGEQYF	TGCGCCAGCAGCTTCGGGGGGCCCTGGGGCGAGCAGTACTTC
.	.	TRBJ2-3	TRBV6-4	CASSEAGGQTDTQYF	TGTGCCAGCAGTGAAGCCGGGGGGCAGACAGATACGCAGTATTTT
.	.	TRBJ2-2	TRBV10-3	CAIKTPNTGELFF	TGTGCCATCAAAACACCGAACACCGGGGAGCTGTTTTTT
.	.	TRBJ2-1	TRBV6-5	CASSPVQSSYNEQFF	TGTGCCAGCAGTCCCGTACAAAGCTCCTACAATGAGCAGTTCTTC
.	.	TRBJ1-3	TRBV12-1	CASSSGLISGNTIYF	TGTGCCAGCAGCTCAGGGCTTATCTCTGGAAACACCATATATTTT
.	.	TRBJ1-1	TRBV25-1	CASSGGTEAFF	TGTGCCAGCAGTGGAGGCACTGAAGCTTTCTTT
.	once	TRBJ2-7	TRBV5-4	CASSLDVGLTYEQYF	TGTGCCAGCAGCTTGGATGTTGGACTTACCTACGAGCAGTACTTC
TRBD2	.	TRBJ2-7	TRBV3-1/TRBV3-2	CASSPVTSGIAPYEQYF	TGTGCCAGCAGCCCGGTGACTAGCGGGATCGCTCCCTACGAGCAGTACTTC
.	.	TRBJ2-6	TRBV24-1	CATSEPGTGANVLTF	TGTGCCACCAGTGAACCCGGGACTGGGGCCAACGTCCTGACTTTC